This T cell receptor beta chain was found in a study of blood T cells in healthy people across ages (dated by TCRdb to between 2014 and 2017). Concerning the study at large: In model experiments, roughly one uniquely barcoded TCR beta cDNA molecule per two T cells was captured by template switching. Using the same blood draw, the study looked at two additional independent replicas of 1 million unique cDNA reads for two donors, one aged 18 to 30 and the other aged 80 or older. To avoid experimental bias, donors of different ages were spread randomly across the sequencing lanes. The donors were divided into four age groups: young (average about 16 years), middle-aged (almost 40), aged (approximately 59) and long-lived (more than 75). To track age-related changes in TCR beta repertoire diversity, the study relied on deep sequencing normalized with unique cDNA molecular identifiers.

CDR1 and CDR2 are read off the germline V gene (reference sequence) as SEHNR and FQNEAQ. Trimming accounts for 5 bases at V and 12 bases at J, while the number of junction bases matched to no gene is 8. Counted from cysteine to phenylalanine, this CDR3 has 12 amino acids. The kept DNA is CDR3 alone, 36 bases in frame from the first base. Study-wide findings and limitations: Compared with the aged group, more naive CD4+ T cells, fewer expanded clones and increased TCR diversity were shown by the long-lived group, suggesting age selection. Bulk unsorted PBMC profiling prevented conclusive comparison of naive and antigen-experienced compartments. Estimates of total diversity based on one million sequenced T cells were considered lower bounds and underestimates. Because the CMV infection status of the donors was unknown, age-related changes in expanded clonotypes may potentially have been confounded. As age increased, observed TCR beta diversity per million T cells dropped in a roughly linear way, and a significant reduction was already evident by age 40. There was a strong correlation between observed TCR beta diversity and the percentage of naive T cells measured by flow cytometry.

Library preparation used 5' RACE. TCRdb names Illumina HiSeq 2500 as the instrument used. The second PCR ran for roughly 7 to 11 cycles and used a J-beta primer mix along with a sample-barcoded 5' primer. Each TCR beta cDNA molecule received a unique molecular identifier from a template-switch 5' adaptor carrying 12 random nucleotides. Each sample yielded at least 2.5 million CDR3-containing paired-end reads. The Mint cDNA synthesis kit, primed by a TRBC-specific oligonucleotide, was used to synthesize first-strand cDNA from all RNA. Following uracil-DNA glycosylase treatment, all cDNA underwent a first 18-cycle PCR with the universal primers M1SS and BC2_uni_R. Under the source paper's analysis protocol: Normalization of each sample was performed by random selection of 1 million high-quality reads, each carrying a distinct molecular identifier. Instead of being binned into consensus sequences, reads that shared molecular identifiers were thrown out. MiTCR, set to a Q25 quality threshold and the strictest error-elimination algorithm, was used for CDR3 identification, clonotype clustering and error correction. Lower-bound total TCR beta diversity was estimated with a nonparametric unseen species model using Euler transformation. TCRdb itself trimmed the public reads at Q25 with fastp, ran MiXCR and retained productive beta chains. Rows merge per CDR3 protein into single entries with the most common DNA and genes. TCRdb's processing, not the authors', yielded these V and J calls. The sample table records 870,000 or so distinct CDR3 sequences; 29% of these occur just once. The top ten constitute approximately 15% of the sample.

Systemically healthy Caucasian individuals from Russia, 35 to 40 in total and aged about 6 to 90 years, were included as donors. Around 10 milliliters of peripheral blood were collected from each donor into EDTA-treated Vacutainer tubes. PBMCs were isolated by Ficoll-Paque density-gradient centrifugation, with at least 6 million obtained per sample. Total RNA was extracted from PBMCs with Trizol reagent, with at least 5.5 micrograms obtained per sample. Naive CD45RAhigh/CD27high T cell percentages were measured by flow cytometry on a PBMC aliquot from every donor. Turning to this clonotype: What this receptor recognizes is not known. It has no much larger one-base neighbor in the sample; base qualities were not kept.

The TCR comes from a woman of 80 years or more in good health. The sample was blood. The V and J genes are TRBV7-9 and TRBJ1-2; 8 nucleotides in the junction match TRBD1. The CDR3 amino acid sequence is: CASSPWTGRHTF. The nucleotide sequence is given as TGTGCCAGCAGCCCCTGGACAGGGAGACACACCTTC.